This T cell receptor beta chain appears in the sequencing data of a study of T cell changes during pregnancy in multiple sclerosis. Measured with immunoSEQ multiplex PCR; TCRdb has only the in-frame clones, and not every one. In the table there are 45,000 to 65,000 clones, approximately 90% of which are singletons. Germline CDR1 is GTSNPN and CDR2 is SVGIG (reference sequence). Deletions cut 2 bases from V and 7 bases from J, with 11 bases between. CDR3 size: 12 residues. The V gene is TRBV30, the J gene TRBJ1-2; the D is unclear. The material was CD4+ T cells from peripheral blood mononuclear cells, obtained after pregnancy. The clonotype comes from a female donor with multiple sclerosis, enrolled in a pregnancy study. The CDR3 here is CAWSHEARGYTF. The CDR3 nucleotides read TGTGCCTGGAGTCATGAGGCCCGTGGCTACACCTTC.